The entry that follows covers one T cell receptor beta chain sequence. Its matching antigen is unknown. A read error may account for a junction end that differs from germline. The source of the sample is a study of Graves' ophthalmopathy and Graves' hyperthyroidism. Study results and limitations: In blood appeared most of the expanded thyroid clonotypes whose frequency exceeded 0.001.

The sequenced template was RNA, covering the TCR beta CDR3 region. HTBI-primed RT-PCR formed the first round, and a multiplex PCR formed the second. TCRdb re-analysed the multiplex PCR reads in MiXCR, keeping a single row per CDR3 protein. The sample holds 900,000 to 1,200,000 distinct CDR3 sequences; less than 45% are singletons and the top ten take 11%. This CDR3 is 14 amino acids long. In germline, CDR1 is SGHRS, CDR2 YFSETQ. Patients in the hyperthyroidism group, adults aged 18 to 65, were newly diagnosed, under 2 months' duration. The receptor was derived from an adult man with Graves' hyperthyroidism. The rearrangement links TRBV5-1 to TRBJ2-7, with 7 bases that match TRBD1. The sample consisted of peripheral blood or thyroid tissue (not recorded which). CDR3 residues: CASSGDRWGYEQHF. The CDR3, as DNA: TGCGCCAGCAGCGGGGACAGATGGGGCTACGAGCAGCACTTC.